This TCR beta chain was sequenced during a study of cytomegalovirus exposure and HLA in healthy donors. PCR used 60 Vbeta primers and 13 Jbeta primers. TCRdb's copy holds only in-frame clones and misses some; the assay was immunoSEQ multiplex PCR. The sample consists of more than 75,000 clones, roughly four fifths of them appearing once. Trimming took off 2 bases at V and 1 base at J, with 8 bases between the two ends. The germline CDR1 and CDR2 sequences are SNHLY and FYNNEI. The CDR3 is made up of 14 amino acids. This clone turned up a few times. The rearrangement links TRBV2 to TRBJ1-1; D unclear. The clonotype comes from a woman between 18 and 30 years old in good health and CMV-seropositive. The material sequenced was PBMCs. Here the CDR3 DNA reads TGTGCCAGCAGTGAATACAGACGGAACACTGAAGCTTTCTTT. This gives the protein CASSEYRRNTEAFF.